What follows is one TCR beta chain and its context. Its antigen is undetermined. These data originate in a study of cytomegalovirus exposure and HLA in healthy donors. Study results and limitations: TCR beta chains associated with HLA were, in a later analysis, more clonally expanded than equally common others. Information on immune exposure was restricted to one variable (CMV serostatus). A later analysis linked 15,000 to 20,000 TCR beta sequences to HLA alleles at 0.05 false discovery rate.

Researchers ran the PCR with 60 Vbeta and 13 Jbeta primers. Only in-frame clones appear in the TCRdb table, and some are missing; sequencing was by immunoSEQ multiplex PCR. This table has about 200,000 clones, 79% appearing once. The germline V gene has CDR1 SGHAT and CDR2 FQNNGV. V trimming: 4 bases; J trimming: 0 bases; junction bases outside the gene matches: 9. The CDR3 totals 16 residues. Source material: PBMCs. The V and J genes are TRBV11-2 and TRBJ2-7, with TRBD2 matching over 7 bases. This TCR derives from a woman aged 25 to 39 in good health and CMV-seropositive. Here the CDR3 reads CASSSGSGHSSYEQYF. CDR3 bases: TGTGCCAGCAGCTCCGGTAGCGGGCATAGCTCCTACGAGCAGTACTTC.